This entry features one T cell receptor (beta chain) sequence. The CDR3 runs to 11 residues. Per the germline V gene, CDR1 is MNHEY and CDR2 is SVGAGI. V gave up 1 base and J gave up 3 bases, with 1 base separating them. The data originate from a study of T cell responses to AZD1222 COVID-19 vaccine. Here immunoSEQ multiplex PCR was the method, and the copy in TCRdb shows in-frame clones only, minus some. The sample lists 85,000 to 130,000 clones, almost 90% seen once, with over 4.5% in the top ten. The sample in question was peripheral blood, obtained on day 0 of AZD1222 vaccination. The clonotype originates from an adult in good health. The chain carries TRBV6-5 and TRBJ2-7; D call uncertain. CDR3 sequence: CASSYYYEQYF. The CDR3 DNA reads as TGTGCCAGCAGTTACTACTACGAGCAGTACTTC.